Each of the 30 T cell receptor beta chains below was sequenced from the same sample in a study of T cell responses to AZD1222 COVID-19 vaccine. Profiling relied on immunoSEQ multiplex PCR, and the TCRdb table lists in-frame clones only, not all of them. The repertoire holds 59,000 or so clones, approximately 79% seen once, with about 9.4% in the top ten. Sequencing used peripheral blood, obtained on day 0 of AZD1222 vaccination. All receptors come from an adult in good health.

The table lists this clone with a count of one. The chain combines TRBV4-3 with TRBJ1-2, with D possibly being TRBD1 (5 bases). Trimming left V 0 bases short and J 8 bases short, with 19 bases between. Germline lookup yields CDR1 LGHNA and CDR2 YSLEER. This CDR3 spans 16 amino acids. DNA of the CDR3: TGCGCCAGCAGCCAAGATCTAGGGGCGGCAGCGGGAGGCTACACCTTC. Residues: CASSQDLGAAAGGYTF.

V gene TRBV4-3 combines with J gene TRBJ2-7; D is uncertain. Trimming left V 0 bases short and J 6 bases short, with 6 bases between. The CDR3 contains 12 residues. Germline V lookup: CDR1 LGHNA, CDR2 YSLEER. CDR3 sequence: CASSQDWAEQYF. DNA for the CDR3: TGCGCCAGCAGCCAAGATTGGGCCGAGCAGTACTTC.

CDR3 amino acids: CASSSPGHFTDTQYF. The CDR3 DNA reads TGTGCCAGCAGCTCACCGGGACACTTCACAGATACGCAGTATTTT. The chain uses TRBV5-6 and TRBJ2-3, with D maybe TRBD1 (6 bases). The CDR3 is 15 residues long. V was clipped by 3 bases and J by 2 bases, with 13 bases between them. In germline, CDR1 is SGHDT, CDR2 YYEEEE.

J is TRBJ2-3 and V is TRBV5-1; D is uncertain. The CDR3 contains 14 residues. V was shortened by 1 base and J by 1 base, with 7 bases between the two germline ends. Germline V gives CDR1 SGHRS, CDR2 YFSETQ. The CDR3 bases are TGCGCCAGCAGCTTGTCTGCACGCACAGATACGCAGTATTTT. Amino acids: CASSLSARTDTQYF.

V usage is TRBV19 and J usage is TRBJ2-6; TRBD1 agrees at 9 bases. Looked up from germline, CDR1 is LNHDA and CDR2 is SQIVND (reference sequence). The CDR3 contains 17 residues. V was clipped by 5 bases and J by 1 base; unmatched bases: 6. The CDR3 protein is CASSAGQGRSGANVLTF. In DNA form, the CDR3 reads TGTGCCAGTAGTGCGGGACAGGGAAGGTCTGGGGCCAACGTCCTGACTTTC.

The chain combines TRBV15 with TRBJ1-2; D unresolved. The germline V gene encodes CDR1 LNHNV and CDR2 YYDKDF (reference sequence). V lost 0 bases and J lost 2, with 13 bases in between. The CDR3 runs to 16 residues. In nucleotides, the CDR3 is TGTGCCACCAGCAGAGATCTAAACAGACCGAACTATGGCTACACCTTC. Translation gives CATSRDLNRPNYGYTF.

This rearrangement joins TRBV11-2 to TRBJ2-7, with D possibly being TRBD2 (6 bases). The germline gives CDR1 SGHAT, CDR2 FQNNGV. Trimming left V 5 bases short and J 3 bases short, with 17 bases between. CDR3 size: 15 residues. The CDR3 DNA sequence: TGTGCCAGCAGCCCGACTAGAGCCAAGGGCTACGAGCAGTACTTC. Its protein product is CASSPTRAKGYEQYF.

This clone was seen a single time. The chain is built from TRBV27 and TRBJ1-2, with D possibly being TRBD1 (6 bases). Per the germline V gene, CDR1 is MNHEY and CDR2 is SMNVEV (reference sequence). The CDR3 totals 15 residues. V was clipped by 5 bases and J by 8 bases, with 21 bases between them. CDR3 loop: CASSPTLTGHGGYTF. The CDR3 DNA is TGTGCCAGCAGTCCGACCCTCACAGGGCACGGCGGCTACACCTTC.

V gene TRBV7-6 combines with J gene TRBJ1-2; TRBD1 matches at 9 bases. The germline V gene has CDR1 SGHVS and CDR2 FNYEAQ. The CDR3 spans 14 residues. Unmatched junction bases numbered 3, after V lost 5 bases and J lost 2 bases. The CDR3 spells CASSRDRDNYGYTF. The DNA for the CDR3 is TGTGCCAGCAGCCGGGACAGGGACAACTATGGCTACACCTTC.

The chain employs TRBV12-5 and TRBJ2-3; D may be TRBD1 or TRBD2 (6 bases each). Germline lookup yields CDR1 LGHNT and CDR2 FRNRAP. The CDR3 is 15 amino acids. V lost 5 bases to trimming and J lost 5 bases, with 17 bases between them. In nucleotides, the CDR3 is TGTGCTAGTGGTCCGGAAGGGGGGAAGGGAGATACGCAGTATTTT. It specifies CASGPEGGKGDTQYF.

This clone was counted a few times. The chain carries TRBV5-1 and TRBJ2-3, with 14 nucleotides matching TRBD2. This CDR3 is 19 amino acids long. Germline values: CDR1 SGHRS, CDR2 YFSETQ. The V gene end was trimmed by 4 bases and the J gene end by 4 bases; junction bases not matched to a gene: 14. The CDR3 DNA is TGCGCCAGCAGCACTACCGGGACTAGCGGGGGTCTGCACGCAGATACGCAGTATTTT. It codes for CASSTTGTSGGLHADTQYF.

The V gene is TRBV2, the J gene TRBJ2-2; TRBD2 is a possible D gene (5 bases). Germline-derived CDR1 and CDR2 are SNHLY and FYNNEI. CDR3 length: 16 amino acids. The V end lost 1 base, the J end lost 0 bases, and 9 bases lay between the germline ends. This CDR3 is CASSEVRGPNTGELFF. The CDR3 DNA reads TGTGCCAGCAGTGAAGTGAGAGGGCCGAACACCGGGGAGCTGTTTTTT.

The chain is built from TRBV28 and TRBJ1-5, with 10 bases matching TRBD1. The junction had 1 base not matched to a gene; V was cut back by 5 bases and J by 6 bases. In germline, CDR1 is MDHEN, CDR2 SYDVKM. There are 13 residues in the CDR3. The CDR3 is CASSGDRGQPQHF. In DNA form, the CDR3 reads TGTGCCAGCAGTGGGGACAGGGGTCAGCCCCAGCATTTT.

This chain connects TRBV5-6 to TRBJ1-2, with D maybe TRBD1 (5 bases). CDR3 length: 15 residues. V was cut by 0 bases and J by 0 bases, with 9 bases left in between. The germline V gene has CDR1 SGHDT and CDR2 YYEEEE. CDR3 sequence (DNA): TGTGCCAGCAGCTTGGTAGGCAGGGCTAACTATGGCTACACCTTC. This gives the protein CASSLVGRANYGYTF.

The chain carries TRBV7-2 and TRBJ1-1; D remains ambiguous. The CDR3 is made up of 12 amino acids. The germline V gene has CDR1 SGHTA and CDR2 FQGNSA. V was pared by 5 bases and J by 5 bases, with 9 bases between. Written as DNA, the CDR3 is TGTGCCAGCAGCGAATGGGTGACTGAAGCTTTCTTT. Its translation is CASSEWVTEAFF.

This rearrangement joins TRBV6-2 or TRBV6-3 to TRBJ2-7, with TRBD1 matching over 9 bases. Germline V gene lookup returns CDR1 MNHEY and CDR2 SVGEGT. CDR3 length equals 16 residues. Germline trimming cut 2 bases from V and 2 bases from J; bases unmatched to any gene: 7. Here the CDR3 reads CASSYMIGTGPYEQYF. The CDR3 DNA reads TGTGCCAGCAGTTACATGATTGGGACAGGGCCCTACGAGCAGTACTTC.

This sequence joins TRBV7-2 and TRBJ2-7, with a possible D match to TRBD2 (6 bases). Trimming shortened V by 1 base and J by 5 bases, and 12 bases separated the two germline ends. The CDR3 runs 14 residues. The germline gives CDR1 SGHTA, CDR2 FQGNSA. CDR3 protein: CASSLELAYNEQYF. CDR3 coding DNA: TGTGCCAGCAGCTTAGAACTAGCCTATAACGAGCAGTACTTC.

The rearrangement uses TRBV2 and TRBJ1-1, with D tentatively TRBD1 (6 bases). This CDR3 has 14 amino acids. Germline values: CDR1 SNHLY, CDR2 FYNNEI. V dropped 4 bases and J dropped 2 bases, with 11 bases sitting between them. The CDR3 here is CASSVWGPNTEAFF. DNA for the CDR3: TGTGCCAGCAGTGTTTGGGGGCCCAACACTGAAGCTTTCTTT. Based on the CDR3 plus reference TRBV2 and TRBJ1-1, the full variable domain is EPEVTQTPSHQVTQMGQEVILRCVPISNHLYFYWYRQILGQKVEFLVSFYNNEISEKSEIFDDQFSVERPDGSNFTLKIRSTKLEDSAMYFCASSVWGPNTEAFFGQGTRLTVV.

V usage is TRBV14 and J usage is TRBJ2-5; the D gene is possibly TRBD1 (6 bases). V lost 5 bases and J lost 0, with 16 bases in between. This CDR3 is 16 amino acids long. CDR1 is SGHDN, CDR2 FVKESK, per germline. The CDR3 region is CASSYGGQLYQETQYF. In nucleotides, the CDR3 is TGTGCCAGCAGCTACGGCGGACAGTTGTACCAAGAGACCCAGTACTTC.

The V and J genes are TRBV11-2 and TRBJ2-2; TRBD1 or TRBD2 may be the D gene (5 bases each). This CDR3 contains 14 residues. The germline gives CDR1 SGHAT, CDR2 FQNNGV. V was clipped by 5 bases and J by 5 bases, with 12 bases between them. CDR3 sequence: CASSGSGGTGELFF. The CDR3 DNA is TGTGCCAGCAGCGGGTCTGGGGGTACCGGGGAGCTGTTTTTT.

This rearrangement joins TRBV30 to TRBJ2-7, with 11 bases aligning to TRBD1. Trimming at V came to 3 bases and at J to 3 bases, leaving 13 bases not matched to a gene. CDR3 length equals 17 residues. The germline gives CDR1 GTSNPN, CDR2 SVGIG (reference sequence). The CDR3 DNA is TGTGCCTGGAGACAACAACCCCGGACAGGGGGCAACTACGAGCAGTACTTC. Translating it yields CAWRQQPRTGGNYEQYF.

This chain joins TRBV3-1 (or the pseudogene TRBV3-2) and TRBJ2-2; D call uncertain. CDR1 is LGHDT, CDR2 YNNKEL, per germline (reference sequence). This CDR3 spans 16 amino acids. V lost 4 bases and J 1 base, leaving 13 bases between the germline ends. CDR3 in DNA: TGTGCCAGCAGCCCCTGGGCAGGAAAGAACACCGGGGAGCTGTTTTTT. Its translation is CASSPWAGKNTGELFF.

The chain carries TRBV30 and TRBJ1-2; D remains unclear. The V end lost 2 bases, the J end lost 4 bases, and 14 bases lay between the germline ends. Germline V gene lookup returns CDR1 GTSNPN and CDR2 SVGIG (reference sequence). The CDR3 spans 14 residues. The CDR3 sequence is CAWSSIGGSYGYTF. Written as DNA, the CDR3 is TGTGCCTGGAGTAGCATAGGAGGGTCCTATGGCTACACCTTC.

This chain uses TRBV5-1 with TRBJ2-7; D perhaps matches TRBD1 (6 bases). CDR1 and CDR2 from the germline V gene are SGHRS and YFSETQ. Trimming took 0 bases from V and 4 from J, leaving 8 bases between them. The CDR3 length is 13 residues. CDR3 nucleotide sequence: TGCGCCAGCAGCTTGGGACAGGAGTACGAGCAGTACTTC. Translated: CASSLGQEYEQYF.

V usage is TRBV14 and J usage is TRBJ1-2; 9 bases fit TRBD1. The ends lost 5 bases at V and 8 bases at J; junction bases unmatched: 9. Germline V CDR1 and CDR2: SGHDN, FVKESK. The CDR3 extends over 14 amino acids. The CDR3 sequence: CASSTRTGTGGYTF. CDR3 nucleotide sequence: TGTGCCAGCAGCACCCGAACAGGGACAGGGGGCTACACCTTC.

The rearrangement uses TRBV4-1 and TRBJ1-1; D remains ambiguous. Trimming took 3 bases from V and 1 from J, leaving 12 bases between them. The CDR3 has 15 residues. The germline gives CDR1 MGHRA, CDR2 YSYEKL. The CDR3 protein is CASSHPTGWNTEAFF. CDR3 DNA sequence: TGCGCCAGCAGCCACCCGACCGGGTGGAACACTGAAGCTTTCTTT.

The V and J genes are TRBV28 and TRBJ2-5, with D perhaps given as TRBD1 or TRBD2 (5 bases each). V gave up 2 bases and J gave up 5 bases, with 12 bases separating them. The V gene's germline CDR1 is MDHEN and CDR2 SYDVKM. The CDR3 totals 14 residues. The CDR3 spells CASSLPPGRETQYF. The CDR3 DNA reads TGTGCCAGCAGTTTACCCCCGGGGCGTGAGACCCAGTACTTC.

This chain joins TRBV15 and TRBJ1-4; 11 bases match TRBD1. Germline V gives CDR1 LNHNV, CDR2 YYDKDF (reference sequence). This CDR3 is 16 amino acids long. V shed 0 bases, J shed 6 bases, and the junction held 3 bases outside the gene matches. For the CDR3, the DNA is TGTGCCACCAGCAGAGATGGGACAGGGGGGGATGAAAAACTGTTTTTT. It encodes CATSRDGTGGDEKLFF.

This clone has more than one count but fewer than ten. This chain uses TRBV27 with TRBJ2-1; possible D gene TRBD2, 5 bases. This CDR3 is 17 amino acids long. Germline V gene lookup returns CDR1 MNHEY and CDR2 SMNVEV (reference sequence). V dropped 0 bases and J dropped 10 bases, with 22 bases sitting between them. The CDR3 bases are TGTGCCAGCAGTTTATCGCCCGTGCGGGTATTAAGTGGCGAGCAGTTCTTC. It translates to CASSLSPVRVLSGEQFF.

The rearrangement links TRBV5-1 to TRBJ1-2, with D uncertain. Trimming left V 0 bases short and J 8 bases short, with 14 bases between. Germline V gene sequence: CDR1 SGHRS, CDR2 YFSETQ. CDR3 length: 14 amino acids. The CDR3 bases are TGCGCCAGCAGCTTGGGGACCCCCGAGAGCGGCTACACCTTC. Its translation: CASSLGTPESGYTF.